The entry below gives a single T cell receptor (beta chain) sequence along with its context. Its specificity is unknown. CDR3 length: 12 residues. Germline lookup yields CDR1 SNHLY and CDR2 FYNNEI. The ends were cut back, 6 bases at V and 12 bases at J, with 16 bases in the middle. This entry belongs to a study of T cells after yellow fever vaccination. Study-level findings and limits: Although most clonotypes did not, a small share appeared in both CD4 and CD8 compartments.

UMIs and a universal primer site were added when TCR cDNA was made by 5'RACE template switching. TCRdb fed the 5' RACE reads into MiXCR, producing one record per CDR3 protein. The sample lists around 320,000 distinct CDR3 sequences; about 10% were seen once. Material: CD4+ T cells sorted from PBMCs, obtained 45 days after the yellow fever booster vaccination. The V and J genes are TRBV2 and TRBJ2-3; no definite D call. The source is a man between 18 and 29 years old who received the YFV17D yellow fever vaccine. Written as DNA, the CDR3 is TGTGCCAGCAGGGTCATGGGCCCCCCCCAGTATTTT. This codes for CASRVMGPPQYF.